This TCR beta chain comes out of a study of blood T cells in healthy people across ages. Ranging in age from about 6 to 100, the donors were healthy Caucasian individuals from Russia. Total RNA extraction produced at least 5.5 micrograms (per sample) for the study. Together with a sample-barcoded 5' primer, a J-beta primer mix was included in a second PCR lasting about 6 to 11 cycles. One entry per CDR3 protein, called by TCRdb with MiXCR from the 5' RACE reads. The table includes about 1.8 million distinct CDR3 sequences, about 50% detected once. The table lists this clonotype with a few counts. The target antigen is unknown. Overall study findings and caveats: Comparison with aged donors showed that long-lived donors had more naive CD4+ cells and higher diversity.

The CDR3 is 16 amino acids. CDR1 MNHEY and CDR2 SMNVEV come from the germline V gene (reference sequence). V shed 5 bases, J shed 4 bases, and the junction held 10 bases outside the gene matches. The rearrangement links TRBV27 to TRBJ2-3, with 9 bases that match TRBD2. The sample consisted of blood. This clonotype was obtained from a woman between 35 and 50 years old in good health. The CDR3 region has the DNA TGTGCCAGCAGTCTCAAGGGACTAGCTTTTCCAGATACGCAGTATTTT. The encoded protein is CASSLKGLAFPDTQYF.